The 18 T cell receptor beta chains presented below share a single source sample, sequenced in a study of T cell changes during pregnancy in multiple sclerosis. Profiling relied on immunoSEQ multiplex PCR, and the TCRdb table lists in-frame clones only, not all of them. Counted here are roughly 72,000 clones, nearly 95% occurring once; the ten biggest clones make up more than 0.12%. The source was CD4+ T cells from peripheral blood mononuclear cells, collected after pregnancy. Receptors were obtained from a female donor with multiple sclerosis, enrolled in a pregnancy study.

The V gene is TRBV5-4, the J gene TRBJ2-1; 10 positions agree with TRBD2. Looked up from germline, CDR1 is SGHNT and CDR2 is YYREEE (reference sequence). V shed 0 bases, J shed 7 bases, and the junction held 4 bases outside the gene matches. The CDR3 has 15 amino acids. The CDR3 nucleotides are TGTGCCAGCAGCTTGGTGCCTAGCGGGAGTAATGAGCAGTTCTTC. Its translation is CASSLVPSGSNEQFF. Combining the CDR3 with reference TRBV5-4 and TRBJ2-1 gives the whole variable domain ETGVTQSPTHLIKTRGQQVTLRCSSQSGHNTVSWYQQALGQGPQFIFQYYREEENGRGNFPPRFSGLQFPNYSSELNVNALELDDSALYLCASSLVPSGSNEQFFGPGTRLTVL.

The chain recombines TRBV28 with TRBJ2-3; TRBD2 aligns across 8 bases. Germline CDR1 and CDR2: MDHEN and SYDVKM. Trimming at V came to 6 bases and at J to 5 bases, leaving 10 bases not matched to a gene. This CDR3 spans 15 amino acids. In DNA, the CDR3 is TGTGCCAGCAGCCCTACAGCGGGAGCGGGAGATACGCAGTATTTT. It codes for CASSPTAGAGDTQYF.

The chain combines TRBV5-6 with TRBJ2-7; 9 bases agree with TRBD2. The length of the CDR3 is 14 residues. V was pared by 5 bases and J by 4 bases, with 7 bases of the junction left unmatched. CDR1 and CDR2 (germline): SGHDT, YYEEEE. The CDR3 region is CASRESGRRYEQYF. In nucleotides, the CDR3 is TGTGCCAGCAGGGAAAGCGGGAGGAGATACGAGCAGTACTTC.

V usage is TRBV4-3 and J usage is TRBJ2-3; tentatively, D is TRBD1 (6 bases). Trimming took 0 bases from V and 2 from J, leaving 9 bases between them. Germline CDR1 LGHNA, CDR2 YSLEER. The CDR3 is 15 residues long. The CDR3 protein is CASSQDQGYTDTQYF. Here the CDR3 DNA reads TGCGCCAGCAGCCAAGATCAGGGGTACACAGATACGCAGTATTTT.

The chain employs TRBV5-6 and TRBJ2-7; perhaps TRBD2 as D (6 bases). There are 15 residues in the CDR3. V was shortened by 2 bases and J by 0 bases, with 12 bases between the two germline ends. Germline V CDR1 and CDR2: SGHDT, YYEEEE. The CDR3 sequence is CASSFGTGSSYEQYF. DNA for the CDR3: TGTGCCAGCAGCTTCGGGACTGGAAGCTCCTACGAGCAGTACTTC. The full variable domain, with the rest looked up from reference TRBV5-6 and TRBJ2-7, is DAGVTQSPTHLIKTRGQQVTLRCSPKSGHDTVSWYQQALGQGPQFIFQYYEEEERQRGNFPDRFSGHQFPNYSSELNVNALLLGDSALYLCASSFGTGSSYEQYFGPGTRLTVT.

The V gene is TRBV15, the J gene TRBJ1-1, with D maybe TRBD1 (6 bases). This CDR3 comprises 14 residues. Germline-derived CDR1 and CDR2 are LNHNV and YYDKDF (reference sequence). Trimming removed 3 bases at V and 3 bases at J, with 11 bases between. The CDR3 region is CATSSLQGYTEAFF. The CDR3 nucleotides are TGTGCCACCAGCAGTCTTCAGGGGTACACTGAAGCTTTCTTT.

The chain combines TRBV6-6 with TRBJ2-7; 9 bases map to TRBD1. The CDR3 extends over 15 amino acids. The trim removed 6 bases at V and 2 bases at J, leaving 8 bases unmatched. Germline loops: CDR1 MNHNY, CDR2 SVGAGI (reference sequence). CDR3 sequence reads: CASSHSGTGPYEQYF. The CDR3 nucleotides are TGTGCCAGCAGCCACTCCGGGACAGGGCCCTACGAGCAGTACTTC.

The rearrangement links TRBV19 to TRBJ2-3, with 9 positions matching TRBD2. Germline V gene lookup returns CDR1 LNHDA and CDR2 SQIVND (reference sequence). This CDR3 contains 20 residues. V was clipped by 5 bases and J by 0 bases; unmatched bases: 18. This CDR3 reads CASSPSGTSHPLTSTDTQYF. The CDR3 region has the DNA TGTGCCAGTAGTCCTTCCGGGACTAGCCATCCACTTACTAGCACAGATACGCAGTATTTT.

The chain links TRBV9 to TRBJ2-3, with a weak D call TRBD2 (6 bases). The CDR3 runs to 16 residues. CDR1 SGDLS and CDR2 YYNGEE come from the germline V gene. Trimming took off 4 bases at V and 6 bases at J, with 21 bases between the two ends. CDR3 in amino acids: CASSLLPGLLRDTQYF. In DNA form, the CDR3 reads TGTGCCAGCAGCCTCCTCCCGGGACTTCTGCGGGATACGCAGTATTTT.

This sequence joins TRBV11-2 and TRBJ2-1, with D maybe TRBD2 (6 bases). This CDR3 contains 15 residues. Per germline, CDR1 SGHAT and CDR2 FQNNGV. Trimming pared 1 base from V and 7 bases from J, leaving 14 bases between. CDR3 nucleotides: TGTGCCAGCAGCTTAGCGGGAGCCGGGGATAATGAGCAGTTCTTC. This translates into CASSLAGAGDNEQFF.

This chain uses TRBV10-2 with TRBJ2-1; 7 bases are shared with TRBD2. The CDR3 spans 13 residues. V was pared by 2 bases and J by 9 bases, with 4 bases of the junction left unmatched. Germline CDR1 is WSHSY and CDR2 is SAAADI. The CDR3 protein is CASSEREEREQFF. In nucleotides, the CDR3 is TGCGCCAGCAGTGAGCGGGAGGAGCGTGAGCAGTTCTTC.

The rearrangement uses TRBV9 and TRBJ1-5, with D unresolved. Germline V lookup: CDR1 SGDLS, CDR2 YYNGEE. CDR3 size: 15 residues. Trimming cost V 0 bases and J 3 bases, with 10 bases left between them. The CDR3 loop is CASSVEGVVNQPQHF. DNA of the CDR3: TGTGCCAGCAGCGTAGAAGGAGTTGTCAATCAGCCCCAGCATTTT.

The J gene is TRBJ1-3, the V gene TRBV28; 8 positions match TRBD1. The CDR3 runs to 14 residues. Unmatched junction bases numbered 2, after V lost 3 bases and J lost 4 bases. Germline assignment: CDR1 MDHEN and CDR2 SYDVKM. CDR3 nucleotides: TGTGCCAGCAGTTTCAGGGACAGGGGAAACACCATATATTTT. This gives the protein CASSFRDRGNTIYF.

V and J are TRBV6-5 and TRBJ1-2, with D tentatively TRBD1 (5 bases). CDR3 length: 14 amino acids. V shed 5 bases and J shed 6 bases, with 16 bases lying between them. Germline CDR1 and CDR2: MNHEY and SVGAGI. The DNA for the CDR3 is TGTGCCAGCAGTGAGGCAGGGCGCCGGGATGGCTACACCTTC. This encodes CASSEAGRRDGYTF.

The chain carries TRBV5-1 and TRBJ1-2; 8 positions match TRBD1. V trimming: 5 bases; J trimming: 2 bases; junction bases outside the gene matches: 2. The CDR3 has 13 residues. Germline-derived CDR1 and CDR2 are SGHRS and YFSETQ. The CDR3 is CASRGQVNYGYTF. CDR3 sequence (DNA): TGCGCCAGCAGGGGACAGGTCAACTATGGCTACACCTTC.

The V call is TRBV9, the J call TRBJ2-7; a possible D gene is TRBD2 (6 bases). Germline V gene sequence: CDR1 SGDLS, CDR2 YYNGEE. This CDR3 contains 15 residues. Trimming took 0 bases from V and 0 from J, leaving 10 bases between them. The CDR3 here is CASSVVGDFSYEQYF. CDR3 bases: TGTGCCAGCAGCGTAGTGGGGGACTTCTCCTACGAGCAGTACTTC.

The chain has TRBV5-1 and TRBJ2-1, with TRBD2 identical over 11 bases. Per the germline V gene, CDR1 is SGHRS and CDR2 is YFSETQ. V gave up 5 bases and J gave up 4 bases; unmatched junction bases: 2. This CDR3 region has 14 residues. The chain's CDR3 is CASRGTSGYNEQFF. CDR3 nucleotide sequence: TGCGCCAGCAGGGGGACTAGCGGATACAATGAGCAGTTCTTC.

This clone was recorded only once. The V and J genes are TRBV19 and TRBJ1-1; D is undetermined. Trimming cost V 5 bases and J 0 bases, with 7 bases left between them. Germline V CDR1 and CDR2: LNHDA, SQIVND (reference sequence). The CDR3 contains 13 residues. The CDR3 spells CASSPVVNTEAFF. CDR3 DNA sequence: TGTGCCAGTAGTCCGGTGGTGAACACTGAAGCTTTCTTT.